The 16 T cell receptor beta chains in this list originate from one sample, sequenced in a study of T cell responses to AZD1222 COVID-19 vaccine. Sequencing used immunoSEQ multiplex PCR; TCRdb keeps in-frame clones, though not all of them. In the table there are some 140,000 clones, approximately 85% of which are singletons. This sample comprised peripheral blood, obtained 28 days after the second dose of the MenACWY control vaccine. These receptors originate from an adult who received the MenACWY meningococcal vaccine as a control.

The chain carries TRBV12-5 and TRBJ1-1; D gene unclear. V was trimmed by 3 bases and J by 1 base, leaving 24 bases between them. This CDR3 is built from 19 residues. Germline assignment: CDR1 LGHNT and CDR2 FRNRAP. CDR3 protein: CASGLTDATTKVANTEAFF. The DNA of the CDR3 is TGTGCTAGTGGTTTAACCGACGCTACCACGAAGGTAGCGAACACTGAAGCTTTCTTT.

The gene calls are TRBV6-2 or TRBV6-3 and TRBJ2-2, with D hard to call. Germline V lookup: CDR1 MNHEY, CDR2 SVGEGT. The length of the CDR3 is 12 residues. Trimming cost V 4 bases and J 8 bases, with 8 bases left between them. The CDR3 is CASSSYGGELFF. DNA for the CDR3: TGTGCCAGCAGTTCTTATGGGGGGGAGCTGTTTTTT.

The rearrangement joins TRBV28 to TRBJ1-2; the match to TRBD1 covers 10 bases. The CDR3 runs to 15 residues. The germline CDR1 and CDR2 sequences are MDHEN and SYDVKM. After removal of 4 bases from V and 2 bases from J, the junction contained 4 bases not matched to a gene. CDR3 residues: CASSYPGQGNYGYTF. The CDR3 DNA sequence: TGTGCCAGCAGTTATCCGGGACAGGGGAACTATGGCTACACCTTC.

CDR3 region: CASRKTPGAGANVLTF. The CDR3 coding sequence is TGTGCCAGCAGAAAAACACCAGGGGCTGGGGCCAACGTCCTGACTTTC. J is TRBJ2-6 and V is TRBV28, with D tentatively TRBD1 (6 bases). The V end lost 6 bases, the J end lost 2 bases, and 14 bases lay between the germline ends. The CDR3 totals 16 residues. CDR1 and CDR2 (germline): MDHEN, SYDVKM.

The chain is built from TRBV9 and TRBJ2-7, with a weak D call TRBD1 (7 bases). CDR1 and CDR2 (germline): SGDLS, YYNGEE. The CDR3 runs to 15 residues. Trimming took off 0 bases at V and 3 bases at J, with 13 bases between the two ends. The CDR3 region has the DNA TGTGCCAGCAGCGTAGGGAGCAGGGGGGACTACGAGCAGTACTTC. Translating it yields CASSVGSRGDYEQYF.

The table lists this clone with a count of one. The rearrangement joins TRBV12-3 or TRBV12-4 to TRBJ1-2, with 7 bases that match TRBD1. The CDR3 consists of 13 residues. V gave up 5 bases and J gave up 7 bases; unmatched junction bases: 7. The CDR3: CASSRTGKGGYTF. CDR3 nucleotide sequence: TGTGCCAGCAGTCGGACAGGCAAAGGTGGCTACACCTTC.

V is TRBV6-2 or TRBV6-3 and J is TRBJ2-5; TRBD1 aligns across 8 bases. Unmatched junction bases numbered 5, after V lost 2 bases and J lost 3 bases. This CDR3 spans 15 amino acids. Per germline, CDR1 MNHEY and CDR2 SVGEGT. CDR3 nucleotides: TGTGCCAGCAGTTACCCTGCGGACAGGGAAGAGACCCAGTACTTC. Amino acids: CASSYPADREETQYF.

The V gene is TRBV6-6, the J gene TRBJ1-1; unclear D gene. Germline V gene sequence: CDR1 MNHNY, CDR2 SVGAGI (reference sequence). Trimming removed 8 bases at V and 6 bases at J, with 7 bases between. The CDR3 is 10 residues long. The CDR3 DNA is TGTGCCAGCCGTGGGGCTGAAGCTTTCTTT. The encoded protein is CASRGAEAFF.

The DNA of the CDR3 is TGTGCCAGCAGTTACGAGGGAGACCGACGTCCACTTCTTGGGACCGGGGAGCTGTTTTTT. As protein: CASSYEGDRRPLLGTGELFF. J is TRBJ2-2 and V is TRBV6-2 or TRBV6-3; D may be TRBD2 (5 bases). The CDR3 runs 20 residues. The germline gives CDR1 MNHEY, CDR2 SVGEGT. V gave up 2 bases and J gave up 5 bases, with 27 bases separating them.

The CDR3 here is CATELGVVQYF. CDR3 nucleotides: TGTGCCACCGAGCTAGGGGTGGTTCAGTACTTC. V gene TRBV6-5 combines with J gene TRBJ2-4; tentative D call: TRBD1 (5 bases). The CDR3 has 11 residues. Germline values: CDR1 MNHEY, CDR2 SVGAGI. The ends were cut back, 10 bases at V and 11 bases at J, with 15 bases in the middle.

The CDR3 protein is CASSSTTSGANVLTF. The CDR3 DNA reads TGTGCCAGCAGCTCAACGACCTCTGGGGCCAACGTCCTGACTTTC. V and J are TRBV5-4 and TRBJ2-6; D gene unclear. Germline CDR1 is SGHNT and CDR2 is YYREEE (reference sequence). The germline V and J ends were trimmed by 3 bases and 0 bases, with 7 bases remaining between them. This CDR3 has 15 residues.

This clone was seen once. The chain has TRBV18 and TRBJ1-4; 8 positions match TRBD1. CDR1 KGHSH and CDR2 LQKENI come from the germline V gene. V was pared by 3 bases and J by 3 bases, with 0 bases of the junction left unmatched. The CDR3 covers 14 residues. The CDR3 loop reads CASSPDRANEKLFF. The DNA of the CDR3 is TGTGCCAGCTCACCGGACAGGGCTAATGAAAAACTGTTTTTT.

The chain carries TRBV3-1 (or the pseudogene TRBV3-2) and TRBJ1-6; 8 nucleotides line up with TRBD1. Per germline, CDR1 LGHDT and CDR2 YNNKEL (reference sequence). Trimming took 7 bases from V and 9 from J; bases not matched to a gene: 8. This CDR3 region has 14 residues. This chain's CDR3 is CASNHGQGGSPLHF. The CDR3 DNA follows: TGTGCCAGCAACCACGGACAGGGAGGTTCACCCCTCCACTTT.

This chain joins TRBV12-5 and TRBJ1-1; D is unclear. Trimming removed 6 bases at V and 0 bases at J, with 8 bases between. There are 13 residues in the CDR3. Looked up from germline, CDR1 is LGHNT and CDR2 is FRNRAP. CDR3 region: CASGTQMNTEAFF. In DNA form, the CDR3 reads TGTGCTAGTGGCACACAGATGAACACTGAAGCTTTCTTT.

V is TRBV19 and J is TRBJ1-5; no definite D call. This CDR3 is 20 amino acids long. CDR1 is LNHDA and CDR2 is SQIVND in the germline V gene (reference sequence). V was shortened by 1 base and J by 0 bases, with 22 bases between the two germline ends. The CDR3 reads CASSIVLSRTRGSSNQPQHF. In nucleotides, the CDR3 is TGTGCCAGTAGTATAGTTCTCTCACGTACCCGAGGCTCTAGCAATCAGCCCCAGCATTTT.

The chain combines TRBV21-1 with TRBJ1-6; the table calls TRBD1, which could not be checked here. TRBV21-1 is flagged as a pseudogene. This CDR3 spans 17 amino acids. For the CDR3, the DNA is TGTGCCAGCAGCAAACAAAGGAGGACAGGGGATAATTCACCCCTCCACTTT. Translated, it gives CASSKQRRTGDNSPLHF.